The 9 T cell receptor beta chains below were found in one sample sequenced in a study of T cell changes during pregnancy in multiple sclerosis. Clones were sequenced by immunoSEQ multiplex PCR, and TCRdb holds only the in-frame ones, with some missing. This sample has about 24,000 clones, with about nine tenths found just once. The source material was CD8+ T cells from peripheral blood mononuclear cells, sampled in the first trimester of pregnancy. The receptors were gathered from a female donor in good health, enrolled as a control in a pregnancy study.

The chain links TRBV28 to TRBJ2-3, with D perhaps matching TRBD2 (7 bases). The V end lost 8 bases, the J end lost 3 bases, and 36 bases lay between the germline ends. From germline, CDR1 is MDHEN and CDR2 SYDVKM. CDR3 length equals 21 residues. The CDR3 here is CASSIKLGPRTVRRGTDTQYF. The CDR3 nucleotides are TGTGCCAGCTCTATCAAGCTAGGCCCTCGGACAGTCCGGCGGGGGACAGATACGCAGTATTTT.

On this clone itself: Compared with germline, one end of the junction differs, possibly owing to a read error. This chain links TRBV6-1 with TRBJ2-3; 16 bases match TRBD2. This CDR3 contains 13 residues. Germline V CDR1 and CDR2: MNHNS, SASEGT. The CDR3 protein is CASRPGLAGGPGF. The CDR3 DNA sequence: TGTGCCAGCAGACCGGGACTAGCGGGGGGGCCAGGTTTT.

The chain joins TRBV6-6 to TRBJ2-5, with 8 bases identical to TRBD2. Germline V gene lookup returns CDR1 MNHNY and CDR2 SVGAGI (reference sequence). The V segment lost 3 bases and the J segment 2 bases; nucleotides outside the gene matches: 5. The CDR3 covers 15 residues. CDR3 region: CASSYTSGTQETQYF. The CDR3 nucleotides read TGTGCCAGCAGTTATACTAGCGGAACACAAGAGACCCAGTACTTC.

The chain has TRBV19 and TRBJ1-5; perhaps TRBD1 as D (6 bases). V was trimmed by 3 bases and J by 3 bases, leaving 9 bases between them. Germline assignment: CDR1 LNHDA and CDR2 SQIVND (reference sequence). The length of the CDR3 is 14 residues. The DNA of the CDR3 is TGTGCCAGTAGTATCGACAGGCCCAATCAGCCCCAGCATTTT. Its translation is CASSIDRPNQPQHF. The full variable domain, with the rest looked up from reference TRBV19 and TRBJ1-5, is DGGITQSPKYLFRKEGQNVTLSCEQNLNHDAMYWYRQDPGQGLRLIYYSQIVNDFQKGDIAEGYSVSREKKESFPLTVTSAQKNPTAFYLCASSIDRPNQPQHFGDGTRLSIL.

The chain couples TRBV10-3 to TRBJ2-1; TRBD2 is a possible D gene (7 bases). With 0 bases removed from V and 6 bases from J, the gap between germline ends came to 15 bases. CDR3 length equals 16 residues. CDR1 and CDR2 from the germline V gene are ENHRY and SYGVKD. The CDR3 region has the DNA TGTGCCATCAGTGAGTCTCCGCAAGGGGGGGGCAATGAGCAGTTCTTC. Protein sequence: CAISESPQGGGNEQFF.

The chain carries TRBV6-6 and TRBJ1-3; D might be TRBD1 (6 bases). Looked up from germline, CDR1 is MNHNY and CDR2 is SVGAGI (reference sequence). The CDR3 contains 16 residues. Trimming removed 6 bases at V and 0 bases at J, with 15 bases between. The CDR3 DNA follows: TGTGCCAGCAGCCCGGGACAATTTCCCTCTGGAAACACCATATATTTT. Amino acid sequence: CASSPGQFPSGNTIYF.

CDR3 sequence (DNA): TGTGCCAGTGGTACTATAGCGGGCCAGGAGACCCAGTACTTC. Encoded protein: CASGTIAGQETQYF. The chain carries TRBV27 and TRBJ2-5; 7 bases align to TRBD2. The length of the CDR3 is 14 residues. Germline-derived CDR1 and CDR2 are MNHEY and SMNVEV (reference sequence). J gave up 5 bases and V 9 bases, and 12 bases lay outside the gene matches.

This chain links TRBV25-1 with TRBJ2-1; 8 bases align to TRBD2. The CDR3 totals 13 residues. Germline V gives CDR1 MGHDK, CDR2 SYGVNS. Trimming removed 2 bases from V and 7 bases from J; junction bases left unmatched: 1. Here the CDR3 DNA reads TGTGCCAGCAGTGAAGGGACTAGAAATGAGCAGTTCTTC. Translating it yields CASSEGTRNEQFF.

The chain is built from TRBV4-3 and TRBJ2-2; D perhaps matches TRBD2 (5 bases). Germline CDR1 reads LGHNA; CDR2 reads YSLEER. The CDR3 is 15 residues long. V lost 1 base and J 4 bases, leaving 10 bases between the germline ends. CDR3 amino acids: CASSQGGGPTGELFF. The CDR3 coding sequence is TGCGCCAGCAGCCAAGGTGGCGGGCCCACCGGGGAGCTGTTTTTT.